Given below is one T cell receptor (beta chain) in context. The V segment lost 4 bases and the J segment 3 bases; nucleotides outside the gene matches: 3. The germline V gene has CDR1 SGHRS and CDR2 YFSETQ. This CDR3 has 15 residues. This specimen comes from a study of blood T cell repertoires in COVID-19. As for the study in general: PBMCs, B-cell-depleted T cells, or T cells provided the cDNA or gDNA that made up the material.

Original processing methods: Reference gene primers were amplified, and this amplification served to estimate nucleated cell counts. Profiling relied on immunoSEQ multiplex PCR, and the TCRdb table lists in-frame clones only, not all of them. The V and J calls and clone size come from that table; D and trimming were worked out from the DNA. The repertoire holds 50,000 to 85,000 clones, with about 80% as singletons. Sequencing input: peripheral blood. The V gene is TRBV5-1, the J gene TRBJ2-1; TRBD1 agrees at 11 bases. The TCR was taken from a man aged 55 to 70 with acute or convalescent COVID-19. The CDR3 region has the DNA TGCGCCAGCAGCCCCGGGACAGGGGGCTACAATGAGCAGTTCTTC. It is translated as CASSPGTGGYNEQFF.